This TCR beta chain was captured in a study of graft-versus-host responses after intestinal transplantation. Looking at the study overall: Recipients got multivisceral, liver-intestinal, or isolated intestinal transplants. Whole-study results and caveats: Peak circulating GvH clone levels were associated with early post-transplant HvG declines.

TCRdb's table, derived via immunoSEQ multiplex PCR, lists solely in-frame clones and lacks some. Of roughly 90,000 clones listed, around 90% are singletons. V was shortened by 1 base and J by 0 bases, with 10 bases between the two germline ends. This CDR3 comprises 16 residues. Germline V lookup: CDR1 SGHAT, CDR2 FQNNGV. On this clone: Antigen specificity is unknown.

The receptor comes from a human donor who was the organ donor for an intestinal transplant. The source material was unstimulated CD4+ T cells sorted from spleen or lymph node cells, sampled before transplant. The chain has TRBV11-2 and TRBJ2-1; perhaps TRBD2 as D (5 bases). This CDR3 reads CASSLVGLHSYNEQFF. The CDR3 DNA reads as TGTGCCAGCAGCTTAGTCGGACTCCACTCCTACAATGAGCAGTTCTTC. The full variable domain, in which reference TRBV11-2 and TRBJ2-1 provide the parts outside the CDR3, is EAGVAQSPRYKIIEKRQSVAFWCNPISGHATLYWYQQILGQGPKLLIQFQNNGVVDDSQLPKDRFSAERLKGVDSTLKIQPAKLEDSAVYLCASSLVGLHSYNEQFFGPGTRLTVL.